This T cell receptor (beta chain) originates from a study of shared clonotypes between healthy human individuals. The CDR3 runs 12 residues. The ends were cut back, 5 bases at V and 5 bases at J, with 9 bases in the middle. Germline CDR1 and CDR2: SGHTA and FQGNSA. Method: immunoSEQ multiplex PCR; TCRdb's copy keeps in-frame clones and lacks some. The profile covers over a million clones, with around 97% appearing a single time and about 1% taken by the ten largest. This receptor was identified in a man aged 25-45 years in good health. The sample comprised naive CD4+ T cells sorted from blood. Subset denoted: CD45RA+ positively selected. V gene TRBV7-2 combines with J gene TRBJ2-5, with D uncertain. This CDR3 reads CASSPSLETQYF. In DNA form, the CDR3 reads TGTGCCAGCAGCCCGAGTCTGGAGACCCAGTACTTC. The full variable domain, its missing parts supplied by reference TRBV7-2 and TRBJ2-5, is GAGVSQSPSNKVTEKGKDVELRCDPISGHTALYWYRQSLGQGLEFLIYFQGNSAPDKSGLPSDRFSAERTGGSVSTLTIQRTQQEDSAVYLCASSPSLETQYFGPGTRLLVL.